This TCR beta chain was observed in a study of vaccination effects on CD4 cells after COVID-19. Antigen-specific CD4+ T cells were expanded (with viral peptide pools) by the ViraFEST assay ahead of sequencing. CD4+ T cell isolation took place after less than 13 days of culture. The infection with SARS-CoV-2 (confirmed by PCR) occurred in this person between March and December 2020. Supplemented with roughly 9.6 IU/ml IL-2 and roughly 10 ug/ml peptides, two million PBMC per well were kept in culture. Half-medium changes using IL-2 medium occurred on days 3 and 7. This clone was counted a few times. Antigen specificity is unknown. Germline V gene sequence: CDR1 KGHDR, CDR2 SFDVKD. The CDR3 has 16 amino acids. Losses at the gene ends were 1 base for V and 8 bases for J; bases not matched to a gene: 7. TCRdb's copy holds only in-frame clones and misses some; the assay was immunoSEQ multiplex PCR. Of roughly 70,000 clones in the sample, 73% were seen once.

This specimen consisted of CD4+ T cells from PBMCs cultured with HIV peptides, obtained before COVID-19 vaccination. Subset reported: HIV-1 Nef peptide pool negative control/reference culture. The receptor comes from a human donor who had a prior SARS-CoV-2 infection. The V call is TRBV24-1, the J call TRBJ2-1; TRBD1 agrees at 10 bases. Here the CDR3 reads CATSDFTRQGAHEQFF. The CDR3 coding sequence is TGTGCCACCAGTGATTTTACGAGACAGGGGGCGCATGAGCAGTTCTTC.